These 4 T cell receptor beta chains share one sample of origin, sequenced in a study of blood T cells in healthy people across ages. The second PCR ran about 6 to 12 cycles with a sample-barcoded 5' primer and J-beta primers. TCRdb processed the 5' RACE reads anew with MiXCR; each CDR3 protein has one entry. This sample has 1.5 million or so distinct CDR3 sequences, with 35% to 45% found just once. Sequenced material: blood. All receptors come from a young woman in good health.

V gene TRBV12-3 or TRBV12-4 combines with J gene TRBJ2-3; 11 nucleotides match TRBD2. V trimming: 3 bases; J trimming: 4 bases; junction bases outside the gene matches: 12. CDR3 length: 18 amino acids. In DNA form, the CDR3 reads TGTGCCAGCAGTTTGGGACTACTAGCGGGAGTTGGGGCAGATACGCAGTATTTT. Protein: CASSLGLLAGVGADTQYF.

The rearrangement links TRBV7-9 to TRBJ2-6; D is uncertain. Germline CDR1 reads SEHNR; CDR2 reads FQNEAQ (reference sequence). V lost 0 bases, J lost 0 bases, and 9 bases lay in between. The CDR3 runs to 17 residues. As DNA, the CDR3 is TGTGCCAGCAGCTTAGCCTTTACGGTCTCTGGGGCCAACGTCCTGACTTTC. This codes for CASSLAFTVSGANVLTF.

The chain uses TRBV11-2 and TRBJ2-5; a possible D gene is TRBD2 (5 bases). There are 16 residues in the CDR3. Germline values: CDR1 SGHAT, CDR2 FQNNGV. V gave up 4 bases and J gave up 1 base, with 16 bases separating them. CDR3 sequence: CASSSGYRSGQETQYF. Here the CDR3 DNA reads TGTGCCAGCAGCTCGGGGTATAGGAGCGGCCAAGAGACCCAGTACTTC.

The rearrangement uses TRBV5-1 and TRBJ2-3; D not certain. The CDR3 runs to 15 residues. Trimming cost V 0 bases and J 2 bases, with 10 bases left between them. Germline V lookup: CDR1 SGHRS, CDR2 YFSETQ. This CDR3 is CASSLGRKPTDTQYF. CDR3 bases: TGCGCCAGCAGCTTGGGACGGAAACCCACAGATACGCAGTATTTT. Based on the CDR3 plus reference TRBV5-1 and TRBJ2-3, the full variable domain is KAGVTQTPRYLIKTRGQQVTLSCSPISGHRSVSWYQQTPGQGLQFLFEYFSETQRNKGNFPGRFSGRQFSNSRSEMNVSTLELGDSALYLCASSLGRKPTDTQYFGPGTRLTVL.